This is a list of T cell receptor beta chains from one sample in a study of T cells in Graves' hyperthyroidism and ophthalmopathy. TCRdb re-called the multiplex PCR reads through MiXCR, storing one row per CDR3 protein. Of roughly 840,000 distinct CDR3 sequences listed, around 39% are singletons. Sequenced sample: blood. The source of these receptors is a man younger than 35 with Graves' hyperthyroidism. Each CDR3 is given with its conserved first and last residue. A D gene is named only where the DNA matches it firmly. The size entry is marked missing in some rows and otherwise reads once, few, many or a size class.

CASSLRRSGELFF	TGTGCCAGCAGTTTAAGACGCTCGGGGGAGCTGTTTTTT	.	TRBJ2-2	13	.	TRBV12-3/TRBV12-4
CSAAPFGGPTGELFF	TGCAGTGCTGCCCCTTTCGGAGGCCCCACCGGGGAGCTGTTTTTT	.	TRBJ2-2	15	.	TRBV20-1
CSARGSSYEQYF	TGCAGTGCTAGGGGCTCAAGCTACGAGCAGTACTTC	.	TRBJ2-7	12	many	TRBV20-1
CASSFAREVGEQYF	TGTGCCAGCAGCTTCGCACGGGAGGTGGGCGAGCAGTACTTC	TRBD2	TRBJ2-7	14	many	TRBV7-2
CASNERGNTEAFF	TGTGCCAGCAACGAAAGGGGGAACACTGAAGCTTTCTTT	.	TRBJ1-1	13	.	TRBV6-6
CASSFGTGDTEAFF	TGTGCCAGTAGTTTCGGGACAGGGGACACTGAAGCTTTCTTT	TRBD1	TRBJ1-1	14	.	TRBV19
CAISPDREYEQYF	TGTGCCATCAGTCCCGACAGGGAATACGAGCAGTACTTC	TRBD1	TRBJ2-7	13	many	TRBV10-3
CATSNRGREEKLFF	TGTGCCACCTCGAACCGGGGGCGCGAGGAAAAACTGTTTTTT	.	TRBJ1-4	14	few	TRBV11-2
CASSPRPEGETQYF	TGTGCCAGCAGCCCGAGGCCGGAGGGGGAGACCCAGTACTTC	.	TRBJ2-5	14	few	TRBV7-8
CASSEVPSEGLEQYF	TGTGCCAGCAGTGAAGTCCCAAGCGAGGGACTCGAGCAGTACTTC	.	TRBJ2-7	15	.	TRBV7-8
CASSLGVEELFF	TGTGCCAGCAGCTTAGGGGTGGAGGAGCTGTTTTTT	.	TRBJ2-2	12	.	TRBV7-2
CASSEAWMETQYF	TGTGCCAGCAGTGAAGCTTGGATGGAGACCCAGTACTTC	.	TRBJ2-5	13	many	TRBV2
CASSPMKTNEKLFF	TGTGCCAGCAGCCCCATGAAGACTAATGAAAAACTGTTTTTT	.	TRBJ1-4	14	many	TRBV9
CSAPLLAGGGEQYF	TGCAGTGCTCCGCTACTAGCGGGGGGTGGCGAGCAGTACTTC	TRBD2	TRBJ2-7	14	.	TRBV20-1
CASSETRGGGEAFF	TGTGCCAGCAGTGAAACCAGGGGAGGAGGTGAAGCTTTCTTT	.	TRBJ1-1	14	.	TRBV2
CASSPARRVGELFF	TGTGCCAGCAGCCCTGCCAGGCGCGTCGGGGAGCTGTTTTTT	.	TRBJ2-2	14	few	TRBV7-3
CAGVPRNTEAFF	TGTGCCGGGGTCCCGAGGAACACTGAAGCTTTCTTT	.	TRBJ1-1	12	.	TRBV25-1
CSVVGATDTDTQYF	TGCAGCGTTGTAGGGGCTACAGACACAGATACGCAGTATTTT	.	TRBJ2-3	14	.	TRBV29-1
CASSFGSGTGELFF	TGTGCTAGCAGCTTTGGTTCAGGCACCGGGGAGCTGTTTTTT	.	TRBJ2-2	14	many	TRBV7-6
CASSEQGMNTEAFF	TGTGCCAGCAGCGAACAGGGCATGAACACTGAAGCTTTCTTT	.	TRBJ1-1	14	many	TRBV2
CASSTGTVNSPLHF	TGTGCCAGCAGCACCGGGACGGTTAATTCACCCCTCCACTTT	.	TRBJ1-6	14	many	TRBV19
CASSLALGAGELFF	TGTGCCAGCAGTTTAGCGTTGGGGGCCGGGGAGCTGTTTTTT	.	TRBJ2-2	14	.	TRBV12-3/TRBV12-4
CSARRPAGALDGYTF	TGCAGTGCTCGTCGTCCAGCGGGAGCCTTGGATGGCTACACCTTC	.	TRBJ1-2	15	.	TRBV20-1
CASSTTSGVPDQPQHF	TGTGCCAGCAGCACAACCTCAGGGGTCCCGGATCAGCCCCAGCATTTT	.	TRBJ1-5	16	once	TRBV7-2
CASSPLDRGREKLFF	TGTGCCAGCAGCCCATTGGACAGGGGTCGGGAAAAACTGTTTTTT	TRBD1	TRBJ1-4	15	.	TRBV7-6
CASRPGGGAGNTEAFF	TGTGCCAGCAGACCCGGCGGAGGGGCCGGAAACACTGAAGCTTTCTTT	.	TRBJ1-1	16	.	TRBV19
CASSSGQGVETQYF	TGTGCCAGCAGCTCCGGACAGGGCGTGGAGACCCAGTACTTC	TRBD1	TRBJ2-5	14	few	TRBV2
CASSAGTIMGEQYF	TGTGCCAGCAGCGCCGGGACTATCATGGGGGAGCAGTACTTC	TRBD2	TRBJ2-7	14	many	TRBV9
CASSFGGNTGELFF	TGCGCCAGCAGCTTCGGGGGGAACACCGGGGAGCTGTTTTTT	.	TRBJ2-2	14	many	TRBV12-3/TRBV12-4
CASSLPPGNEQYF	TGTGCCAGCAGTTTGCCACCAGGGAACGAGCAGTACTTC	.	TRBJ2-7	13	.	TRBV25-1
CASSLARGGNTEAFF	TGTGCCAGCAGTTTAGCACGGGGCGGGAACACTGAAGCTTTCTTT	.	TRBJ1-1	15	many	TRBV12-3/TRBV12-4
CASSLNALITEAFF	TGTGCCAGCAGTTTAAATGCGTTAATCACTGAAGCTTTCTTT	.	TRBJ1-1	14	few	TRBV12-3/TRBV12-4
CASSFGFATGELFF	TGCGCCAGCAGCTTCGGATTCGCGACCGGGGAGCTGTTTTTT	.	TRBJ2-2	14	.	TRBV5-1
CASSLAVSGYGYTF	TGTGCCAGCAGCTTGGCCGTCTCAGGATATGGCTACACCTTC	.	TRBJ1-2	14	.	TRBV5-4
CASSPAWSTSAEQYF	TGTGCCAGCAGCCCCGCTTGGTCAACTAGCGCCGAGCAGTACTTC	TRBD2	TRBJ2-7	15	few	TRBV7-9
CASSLTGGEYEQYF	TGTGCCAGCAGCCTGACAGGGGGCGAGTACGAGCAGTACTTC	TRBD1	TRBJ2-7	14	many	TRBV2
CASSVGEGNTIYF	TGTGCCAGCAGCGTAGGGGAAGGAAACACCATATATTTT	.	TRBJ1-3	13	many	TRBV9
CASSYRGQTYGYTF	TGTGCCAGCAGTTATAGGGGACAGACCTATGGCTACACCTTC	TRBD1	TRBJ1-2	14	once	TRBV12-3/TRBV12-4
CSVAGQYEQYF	TGCAGCGTTGCGGGACAATACGAGCAGTACTTC	.	TRBJ2-7	11	many	TRBV29-1
CASSLETGAGANVLTF	TGTGCCAGCAGCTTGGAAACGGGGGCTGGGGCCAACGTCCTGACTTTC	.	TRBJ2-6	16	once	TRBV9